The text below deals with one T cell receptor beta chain. The data derive from a study of blood T cell repertoires in COVID-19. Study at large: The cDNA or gDNA used as material had been derived from T cells, B-cell-depleted T cells, or PBMCs.

Profiling relied on immunoSEQ multiplex PCR, and the TCRdb table lists in-frame clones only, not all of them. The table shows some 18,000 clones, with under 95% occurring only once. Trimming shortened V by 7 bases and J by 4 bases, and 14 bases separated the two germline ends. The germline V gene has CDR1 LNHDA and CDR2 SQIVND (reference sequence). The CDR3 sequence is 14 residues long. The rearrangement uses TRBV19 and TRBJ1-5, with D perhaps TRBD1 (6 bases). This clonotype was obtained from a human donor in a cohort sampled during active COVID-19. The sample comprised peripheral blood. CDR3 bases: TGTGCCAGTACCAAAGGGCAGGGGAATCAGCCCCAGCATTTT. This codes for CASTKGQGNQPQHF.